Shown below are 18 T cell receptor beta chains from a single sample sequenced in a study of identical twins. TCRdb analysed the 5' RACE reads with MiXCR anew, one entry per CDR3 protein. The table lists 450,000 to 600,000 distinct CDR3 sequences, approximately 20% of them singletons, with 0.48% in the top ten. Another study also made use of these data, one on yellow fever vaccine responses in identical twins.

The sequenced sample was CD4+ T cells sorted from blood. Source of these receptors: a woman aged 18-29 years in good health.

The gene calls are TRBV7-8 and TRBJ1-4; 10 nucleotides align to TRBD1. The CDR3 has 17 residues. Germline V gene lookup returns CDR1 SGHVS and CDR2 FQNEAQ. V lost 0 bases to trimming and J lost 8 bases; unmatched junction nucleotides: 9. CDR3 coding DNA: TGTGCCAGCAGCTTAGCCGGGACAGGGGCCGGTAGGGAAAAACTGTTTTTT. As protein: CASSLAGTGAGREKLFF.

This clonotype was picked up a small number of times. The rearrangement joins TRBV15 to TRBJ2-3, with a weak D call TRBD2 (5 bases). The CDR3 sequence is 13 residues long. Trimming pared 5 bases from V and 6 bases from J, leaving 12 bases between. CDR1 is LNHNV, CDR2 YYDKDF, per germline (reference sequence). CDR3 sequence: CATSQDLGDTQYF. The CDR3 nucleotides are TGTGCCACCAGCCAGGACTTGGGGGATACGCAGTATTTT.

The CDR3 DNA follows: TGTGCCACCAGCAGAGGCCTAGCGGGAAATTACTACGAGCAGTACTTC. The encoded protein is CATSRGLAGNYYEQYF. The chain links TRBV15 to TRBJ2-7, with 9 nucleotides matching TRBD2. This CDR3 contains 16 residues. V lost 1 base to trimming and J lost 3 bases; unmatched junction nucleotides: 7. Per the germline V gene, CDR1 is LNHNV and CDR2 is YYDKDF (reference sequence).

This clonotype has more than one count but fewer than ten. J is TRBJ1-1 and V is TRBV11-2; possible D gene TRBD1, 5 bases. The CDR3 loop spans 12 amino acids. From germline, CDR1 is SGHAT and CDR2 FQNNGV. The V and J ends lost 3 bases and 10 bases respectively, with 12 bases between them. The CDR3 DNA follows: TGTGCCAGCAGCTTGGGGGTAATCGGAGCTTTCTTT. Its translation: CASSLGVIGAFF. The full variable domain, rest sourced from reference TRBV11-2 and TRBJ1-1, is EAGVAQSPRYKIIEKRQSVAFWCNPISGHATLYWYQQILGQGPKLLIQFQNNGVVDDSQLPKDRFSAERLKGVDSTLKIQPAKLEDSAVYLCASSLGVIGAFFGQGTRLTVV.

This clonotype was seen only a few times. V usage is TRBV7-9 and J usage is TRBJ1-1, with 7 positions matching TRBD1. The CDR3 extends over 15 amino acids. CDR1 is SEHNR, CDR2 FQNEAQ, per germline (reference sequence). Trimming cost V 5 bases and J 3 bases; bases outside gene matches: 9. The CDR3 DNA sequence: TGTGCCAGCAGCCCTGGCGTCGACAGGGACACTGAAGCTTTCTTT. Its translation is CASSPGVDRDTEAFF.

CDR3: CASSLGGVVTGELFF. The CDR3 DNA is TGTGCCAGCAGTTTAGGAGGGGTTGTCACCGGGGAGCTGTTTTTT. V is TRBV12-3 or TRBV12-4 and J is TRBJ2-2; D might be TRBD1 or TRBD2, each matching 5 bases. V lost 1 base and J 4 bases, leaving 10 bases between the germline ends. The CDR3 sequence is 15 residues long.

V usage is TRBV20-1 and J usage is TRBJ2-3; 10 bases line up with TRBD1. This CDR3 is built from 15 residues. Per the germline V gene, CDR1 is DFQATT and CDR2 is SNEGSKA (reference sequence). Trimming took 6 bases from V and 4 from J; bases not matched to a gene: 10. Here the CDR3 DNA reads TGCAGTGCCCAATCGACAGGGGGCGCCTCAGATACGCAGTATTTT. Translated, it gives CSAQSTGGASDTQYF.

The DNA for the CDR3 is TGTGCCAGCAGTTCCCCCCGAGGTTCCTACAATGAGCAGTTCTTC. Translating it yields CASSSPRGSYNEQFF. This sequence joins TRBV12-3 or TRBV12-4 and TRBJ2-1; D gene unclear. The CDR3 sequence is 15 residues long. V lost 4 bases and J 1 base, leaving 11 bases between the germline ends.

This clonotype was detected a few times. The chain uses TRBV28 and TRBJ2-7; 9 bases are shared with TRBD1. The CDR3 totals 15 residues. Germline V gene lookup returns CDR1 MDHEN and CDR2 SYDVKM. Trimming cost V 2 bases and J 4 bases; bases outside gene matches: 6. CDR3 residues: CASSLVGQGIYEQYF. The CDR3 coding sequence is TGTGCCAGCAGTTTAGTAGGACAGGGGATATACGAGCAGTACTTC.

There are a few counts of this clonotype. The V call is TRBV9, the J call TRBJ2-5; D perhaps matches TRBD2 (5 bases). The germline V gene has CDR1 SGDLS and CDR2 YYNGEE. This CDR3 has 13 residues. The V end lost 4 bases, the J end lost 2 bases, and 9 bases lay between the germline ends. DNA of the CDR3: TGTGCCAGCAGCCCACTAGTTCAAGAGACCCAGTACTTC. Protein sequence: CASSPLVQETQYF.

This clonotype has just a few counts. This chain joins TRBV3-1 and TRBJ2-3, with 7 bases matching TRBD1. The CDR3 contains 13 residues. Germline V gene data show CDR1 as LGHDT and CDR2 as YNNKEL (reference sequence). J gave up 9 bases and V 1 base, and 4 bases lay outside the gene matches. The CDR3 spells CASSQGDRGTQYF. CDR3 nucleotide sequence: TGTGCCAGCAGCCAAGGGGACAGAGGGACGCAGTATTTT.

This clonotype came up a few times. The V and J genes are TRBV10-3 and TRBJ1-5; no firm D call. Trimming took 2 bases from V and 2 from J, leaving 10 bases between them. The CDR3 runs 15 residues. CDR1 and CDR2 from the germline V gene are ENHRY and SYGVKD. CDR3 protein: CAISEGPRGNQPQHF. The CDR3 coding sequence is TGTGCCATCAGTGAGGGTCCCCGGGGCAATCAGCCCCAGCATTTT.

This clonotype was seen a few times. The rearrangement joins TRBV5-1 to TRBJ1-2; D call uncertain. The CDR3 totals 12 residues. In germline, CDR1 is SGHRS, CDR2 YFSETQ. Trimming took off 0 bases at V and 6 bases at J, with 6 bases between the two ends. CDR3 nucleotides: TGCGCCAGCAGCTTGGACAGAAATGGCTACACCTTC. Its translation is CASSLDRNGYTF.

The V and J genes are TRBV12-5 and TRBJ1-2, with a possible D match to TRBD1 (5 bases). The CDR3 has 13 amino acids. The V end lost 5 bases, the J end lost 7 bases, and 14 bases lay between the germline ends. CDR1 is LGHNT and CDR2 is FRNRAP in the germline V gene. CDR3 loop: CASGTTGFGGYTF. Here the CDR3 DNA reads TGTGCTAGTGGTACAACAGGTTTTGGTGGCTACACCTTC.

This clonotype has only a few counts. DNA for the CDR3: TGTGCCAGCAGGACCGGGACAGGGTCCGGGGCCAACGTCCTGACTTTC. As protein: CASRTGTGSGANVLTF. The chain combines TRBV12-3 or TRBV12-4 with TRBJ2-6, with 9 nucleotides matching TRBD1. The V and J ends lost 6 bases and 4 bases, in that order; junction bases with no gene match: 7. This CDR3 is 16 amino acids long.

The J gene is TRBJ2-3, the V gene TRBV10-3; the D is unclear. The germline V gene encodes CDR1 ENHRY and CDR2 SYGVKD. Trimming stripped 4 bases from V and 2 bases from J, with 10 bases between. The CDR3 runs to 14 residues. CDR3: CAISAGRSTDTQYF. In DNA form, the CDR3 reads TGTGCCATCAGTGCGGGCAGATCCACAGATACGCAGTATTTT.

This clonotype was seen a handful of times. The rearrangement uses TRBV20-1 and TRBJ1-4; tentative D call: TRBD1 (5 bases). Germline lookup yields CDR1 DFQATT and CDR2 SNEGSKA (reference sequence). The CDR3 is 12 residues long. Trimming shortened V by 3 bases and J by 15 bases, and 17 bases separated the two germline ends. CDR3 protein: CSARVGTGVVFF. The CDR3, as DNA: TGCAGTGCTAGGGTAGGGACCGGGGTCGTGTTTTTT.

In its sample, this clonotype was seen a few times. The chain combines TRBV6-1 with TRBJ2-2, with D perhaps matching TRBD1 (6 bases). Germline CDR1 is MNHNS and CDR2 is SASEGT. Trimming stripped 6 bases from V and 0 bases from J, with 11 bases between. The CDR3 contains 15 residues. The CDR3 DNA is TGTGCCAGCAGCGGACAGTTCGCGAACACCGGGGAGCTGTTTTTT. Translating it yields CASSGQFANTGELFF.